This TCR beta chain appears in the sequencing data of a study of shared clonotypes between healthy human individuals. Regarding the study as a whole: Genetic and exposure-history diversity was limited by the few donors.

The CDR3 is made up of 11 amino acids. Germline V gene lookup returns CDR1 DFQATT and CDR2 SNEGSKA (reference sequence). V shed 5 bases and J shed 5 bases, with 9 bases lying between them. With regard to this clone: Antigen specificity is unknown.

Some clones are missing from TCRdb's copy, which holds only in-frame ones; the method was immunoSEQ multiplex PCR. The profile shows about 470,000 clones, around 75% of them singletons. The V and J genes are TRBV20-1 and TRBJ2-5, with D hard to call. The sample consisted of PBMCs. This clonotype was sampled from a woman between 40 and 50 years old in good health. Some clones in this sample may be carry-over from other donors' samples. CDR3 nucleotides: TGCAGTGCTCACTACCGGGAGACCCAGTACTTC. This sequence encodes CSAHYRETQYF.